A selection of T cell receptor beta chains follows, all from one sample in a study of blood T cell repertoires in COVID-19. Libraries were prepared by immunoSEQ multiplex PCR; TCRdb keeps only in-frame clonotypes and omits some of them. The sample includes about 260,000 clones, about 89% of them seen just once. Sequences were obtained from peripheral blood. The receptors shown here come from a woman aged 40 to 50 who had recovered from COVID-19. Both conserved end residues are part of each CDR3.

v_call cdr3_aa
TRBV9 CASSALGGSGPYEQYF
TRBV18 CASSPPGTGNILWYGYTF
TRBV11-2 CASSLGRHRETQYF
TRBV11-2 CASSLGTRRTDTQYF
TRBV29-1 CSVLVQETQYF
TRBV7-2 CASSFSREASSYNSPLHF
TRBV30 CAWSTYRGFNNQPQHF
TRBV25-1 CASRAYRGDEQYF
TRBV19 CATSSGDTYNEQFF
TRBV7-2 CASSHPLAGGPKTQYF